These T cell receptor beta chains were read from a single sample in a study of shared clonotypes between healthy human individuals. Some clones are missing from TCRdb's copy, which holds only in-frame ones; the method was immunoSEQ multiplex PCR. Of some 2,500,000 clones in the sample, 93% are singletons; the top ten hold more than 0.35%. The sequenced sample was naive CD4+ T cells from PBMCs. Every receptor here comes from a man younger than 35 in good health. Some clones in this sample may be carry-over from other donors' samples. The CDR3 runs from the conserved cysteine through the conserved F or W. The order of the fields is J gene, CDR3 length, V gene, D gene, clone size, CDR3 DNA, CDR3 protein. The D gene is left open where the match is weak. Clone size is shown for a subset of rows, as once, few, many or a class of expanded clone.

j_gene: TRBJ2-7; len: 14; v_gene: TRBV7-9; d_gene: TRBD1; abundance: .; CDR3nt: TGTGCCAGCAGCTTGGGACAGGGGACGTACGAGCAGTACTTC; CDR3aa: CASSLGQGTYEQYF
j_gene: TRBJ2-1; len: 16; v_gene: TRBV6-5; d_gene: TRBD2; abundance: .; CDR3nt: TGTGCCAGCAGTTCCAGGACTAGCGGGATATACAATGAGCAGTTCTTC; CDR3aa: CASSSRTSGIYNEQFF
j_gene: TRBJ1-5; len: 16; v_gene: TRBV28; d_gene: TRBD1; abundance: .; CDR3nt: TGTGCCAGCAGTTTAGGTGGACAGGCGTACAATCAGCCCCAGCATTTT; CDR3aa: CASSLGGQAYNQPQHF
j_gene: TRBJ2-7; len: 14; v_gene: TRBV2; d_gene: .; abundance: .; CDR3nt: TGTGCCAGCAGTGTCCGACTTCAGGGCTACGAGCAGTACTTC; CDR3aa: CASSVRLQGYEQYF
j_gene: TRBJ2-1; len: 14; v_gene: TRBV6-1; d_gene: TRBD2; abundance: .; CDR3nt: TGTGCCAGCAGTGTACTAGCGGGAGTGGTGGAGCAGTTCTTC; CDR3aa: CASSVLAGVVEQFF
j_gene: TRBJ2-7; len: 15; v_gene: TRBV15; d_gene: .; abundance: .; CDR3nt: TGTGCCACCAGCAGAGAAGAGCGGGCCGAATACGAGCAGTACTTC; CDR3aa: CATSREERAEYEQYF
j_gene: TRBJ1-2; len: 14; v_gene: TRBV7-8; d_gene: .; abundance: .; CDR3nt: TGTGCCAGCAGCTCTAGCTCTTCTAACTATGGCTACACCTTC; CDR3aa: CASSSSSSNYGYTF
j_gene: TRBJ2-7; len: 14; v_gene: TRBV27; d_gene: .; abundance: .; CDR3nt: TGTGCCAGCAGTTTAGGGCGGGGAGGCTTCGAGCAGTACTTC; CDR3aa: CASSLGRGGFEQYF
j_gene: TRBJ2-4; len: 13; v_gene: TRBV5-3; d_gene: .; abundance: .; CDR3nt: TGTGCCAGAAGCACGGGTGCCAAAAACATTCAGTACTTC; CDR3aa: CARSTGAKNIQYF
j_gene: TRBJ2-7; len: 18; v_gene: TRBV27; d_gene: .; abundance: .; CDR3nt: TGTGCCAGCAGTAAACGGGACACAGGGACTCTTAACCCCTACGAGCAGTACTTC; CDR3aa: CASSKRDTGTLNPYEQYF
j_gene: TRBJ2-1; len: 13; v_gene: TRBV30; d_gene: .; abundance: .; CDR3nt: TGTGCCTGGAGTGTTGGTTTTTTCACTGAGCAGTTCTTC; CDR3aa: CAWSVGFFTEQFF
j_gene: TRBJ2-7; len: 18; v_gene: TRBV9; d_gene: .; abundance: .; CDR3nt: TGTGCCAGCAGCGTAGCCCCCCTCGAGCGGGCCCGCTCCTACGAGCAGTACTTC; CDR3aa: CASSVAPLERARSYEQYF
j_gene: TRBJ1-2; len: 14; v_gene: TRBV2; d_gene: .; abundance: .; CDR3nt: TGTGCCAGCAGTAAGGAGACAGCTAACTATGGCTACACCTTC; CDR3aa: CASSKETANYGYTF
j_gene: TRBJ2-7; len: 15; v_gene: TRBV11-1; d_gene: .; abundance: .; CDR3nt: TGTGCCAGCAGCTTAGCTGCAGGGAGCTCCTACGAGCAGTACTTC; CDR3aa: CASSLAAGSSYEQYF
j_gene: TRBJ2-7; len: 13; v_gene: TRBV29-1; d_gene: .; abundance: .; CDR3nt: TGCAGCGTTGAGTTTCAGGGTCAGAGGGAGCAGTACTTC; CDR3aa: CSVEFQGQREQYF
j_gene: TRBJ1-5; len: 13; v_gene: TRBV30; d_gene: .; abundance: .; CDR3nt: TGTGCCTGGAGTGTACACTACAATCAGCCCCAGCATTTT; CDR3aa: CAWSVHYNQPQHF
j_gene: TRBJ2-1; len: 13; v_gene: TRBV25-1; d_gene: .; abundance: .; CDR3nt: TGTGCCAGCAGTGAATATGGGACCGGCGAGCAGTTCTTC; CDR3aa: CASSEYGTGEQFF
j_gene: TRBJ2-2; len: 16; v_gene: TRBV9; d_gene: .; abundance: once; CDR3nt: TGTGCCAGCAGCGCCAATCCGACAGCGAACACCGGGGAGCTGTTTTTT; CDR3aa: CASSANPTANTGELFF
j_gene: TRBJ1-5; len: 17; v_gene: TRBV5-1; d_gene: TRBD1; abundance: .; CDR3nt: TGCGCCAGCAGCTTGGGACAGGGGGCGCCTGGCAATCAGCCCCAGCATTTT; CDR3aa: CASSLGQGAPGNQPQHF
j_gene: TRBJ2-2; len: 17; v_gene: TRBV4-2; d_gene: .; abundance: .; CDR3nt: TGTGCCAGCAGCCAAGACCCGAGACTACTGAACACCGGGGAGCTGTTTTTT; CDR3aa: CASSQDPRLLNTGELFF
j_gene: TRBJ1-2; len: 13; v_gene: TRBV4-2; d_gene: .; abundance: .; CDR3nt: TGTGCCAGCAGCCAAGAAGGACTGGAAGGCTACACCTTC; CDR3aa: CASSQEGLEGYTF
j_gene: TRBJ2-7; len: 14; v_gene: TRBV5-1; d_gene: TRBD2; abundance: .; CDR3nt: TGCGCCAGCAGCTACCGGACTAGATCCTACGAGCAGTACTTC; CDR3aa: CASSYRTRSYEQYF
j_gene: TRBJ1-1; len: 13; v_gene: TRBV30; d_gene: TRBD1; abundance: few; CDR3nt: TGTGCCTGGAGTAAAGACAGGGGGCAGGATGCTTTCTTT; CDR3aa: CAWSKDRGQDAFF
j_gene: TRBJ2-7; len: 15; v_gene: TRBV28; d_gene: .; abundance: .; CDR3nt: TGTGCCAGCAGTTTATGGCAGGCAGTGCTCTACGAGCAGTACTTC; CDR3aa: CASSLWQAVLYEQYF
j_gene: TRBJ1-5; len: 16; v_gene: TRBV30; d_gene: .; abundance: .; CDR3nt: TGTGCCTGGAGTCCGCAGAGGACAGCGGGAGGTCAGCCCCAGCATTTT; CDR3aa: CAWSPQRTAGGQPQHF
j_gene: TRBJ2-4; len: 16; v_gene: TRBV14; d_gene: .; abundance: once; CDR3nt: TGTGCCAGCAGCCAATCTGGACAGCAAAGAGGTAACATTCAGTACTTC; CDR3aa: CASSQSGQQRGNIQYF